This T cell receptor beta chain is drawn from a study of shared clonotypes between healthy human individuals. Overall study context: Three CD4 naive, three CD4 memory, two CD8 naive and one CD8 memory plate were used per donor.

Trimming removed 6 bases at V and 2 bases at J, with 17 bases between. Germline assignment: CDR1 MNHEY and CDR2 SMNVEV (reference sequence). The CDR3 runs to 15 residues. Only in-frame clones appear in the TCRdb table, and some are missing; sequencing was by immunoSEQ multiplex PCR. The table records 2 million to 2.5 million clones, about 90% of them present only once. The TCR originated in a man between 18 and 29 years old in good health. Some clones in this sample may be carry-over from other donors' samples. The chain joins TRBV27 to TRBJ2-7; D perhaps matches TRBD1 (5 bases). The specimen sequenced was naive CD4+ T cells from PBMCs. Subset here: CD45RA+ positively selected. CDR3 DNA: TGTGCCAGCAGCGGCGGACCCCAGGGCGCCTACGAGCAGTACTTC. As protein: CASSGGPQGAYEQYF.